This T cell receptor (beta chain) emerged from a study of CD8 T cells in Susac syndrome. TCR beta sequences were obtained from blood CD8+ and CD4+ T cells. A quantity of about 0.5 to 1 ug RNA underwent reverse transcription using random hexamers. Amplification of TCR beta CDR3 was carried out by immunoSEQ multiplex PCR, which covered 54 Vbeta and 13 Jbeta segments. From the immunoSEQ multiplex PCR reads, TCRdb called clonotypes with MiXCR, one entry per CDR3 protein. Of approximately 220,000 distinct CDR3 sequences listed, 90% to 95% were seen once; the top ten hold roughly 0.13%. Germline V gene sequence: CDR1 SGDLS, CDR2 YYNGEE. V gave up 5 bases and J gave up 2 bases, with 10 bases separating them. The CDR3 is 13 amino acids.

This chain connects TRBV9 to TRBJ2-5; weak D call: TRBD1 (6 bases). This clonotype was sampled from a human donor with multiple sclerosis. The sample consisted of CD8+ T cells from PBMCs. The CDR3 bases are TGTGCCAGCAGTGACAGGTTTCAAGAGACCCAGTACTTC. Its translation is CASSDRFQETQYF.